This is a list of T cell receptor beta chains from one sample in a study of shared clonotypes between healthy human individuals. Only in-frame clones appear in the TCRdb table, and some are missing; sequencing was by immunoSEQ multiplex PCR. Here the sample spans over 2 million clones, about nine tenths being singletons. Sequenced sample: naive CD4+ T cells from PBMCs. Receptors were obtained from a man aged 18 to 30 in good health. Some clones in this sample may be carry-over from other donors' samples. CDR3s include the opening cysteine and the closing phenylalanine or tryptophan. The D gene is left open where the match is weak. Not every row has a clone size; where given, it reads once, few, many or a size class.

j_call	clone_size	v_call	d_call	cdr3_aa	cdr3_nt
TRBJ2-7	.	TRBV6-6	TRBD1	CASRLGTAYEQYF	TGTGCCAGCAGACTAGGGACAGCCTACGAGCAGTACTTC
TRBJ2-3	.	TRBV5-1	TRBD1	CASSTGQTKPGTDTQYF	TGCGCCAGCAGCACGGGACAGACAAAGCCCGGCACAGATACGCAGTATTTT
TRBJ2-3	.	TRBV5-1	.	CASRAPGTTFRGDTQYF	TGCGCCAGCAGGGCGCCCGGGACAACCTTCCGTGGGGATACGCAGTATTTT
TRBJ1-2	.	TRBV6-5	.	CASSPDGNYGYTF	TGTGCCAGCAGCCCCGACGGGAACTATGGCTACACCTTC
TRBJ1-5	.	TRBV5-4	TRBD1	CASSWAGTGGNQPQHF	TGTGCCAGCAGCTGGGCGGGAACAGGGGGGAATCAGCCCCAGCATTTT
TRBJ1-1	.	TRBV6-7	.	CASALRGASSRMNTEAFF	TGTGCCAGCGCCTTGAGGGGGGCAAGCTCTCGGATGAACACTGAAGCTTTCTTT
TRBJ2-3	.	TRBV6-5	.	CASSYSGGRRTDTQYF	TGTGCCAGCAGTTACTCTGGCGGGCGGCGCACAGATACGCAGTATTTT
TRBJ2-7	.	TRBV14	.	CASSLAPAGPYEQYF	TGTGCCAGCAGCCTCGCGCCAGCCGGTCCCTACGAGCAGTACTTC
TRBJ1-5	.	TRBV28	.	CASSSGGIGDQPQHF	TGTGCCAGCTCCTCGGGAGGGATCGGCGATCAGCCCCAGCATTTT
TRBJ1-2	.	TRBV6-1	.	CASSPKDQGRRGYTF	TGTGCCAGCAGTCCGAAGGACCAGGGTAGGCGAGGCTACACCTTC
TRBJ2-1	.	TRBV6-1	.	CASSDNGNEQFF	TGTGCCAGCAGTGATAATGGCAATGAGCAGTTCTTC
TRBJ2-2	.	TRBV4-2	TRBD1	CASSLDRDTGELFF	TGTGCCAGCAGCCTGGACAGGGACACCGGGGAGCTGTTTTTT
TRBJ1-2	.	TRBV7-8	TRBD1	CASSLRDRSNYGYTF	TGTGCCAGCAGCCTGAGGGACAGGTCTAACTATGGCTACACCTTC
TRBJ2-2	.	TRBV7-2	TRBD1	CASTFRQGSTGELFF	TGTGCCAGCACCTTCCGACAGGGATCCACCGGGGAGCTGTTTTTT
TRBJ1-2	.	TRBV7-2	.	CASSFGGRVVRDNGYTF	TGTGCCAGCAGCTTCGGGGGGCGAGTAGTGAGGGATAATGGCTACACCTTC
TRBJ2-7	.	TRBV7-2	.	CASSLTASSYEQYF	TGTGCCAGCAGCTTAACGGCTAGCTCCTACGAGCAGTACTTC
TRBJ2-7	.	TRBV6-5	.	CASSPGIYEQYF	TGTGCCAGCAGTCCGGGAATCTACGAGCAGTACTTC
TRBJ2-7	.	TRBV7-8	TRBD2	CASIRTGGSLFYEQYF	TGTGCCAGCATCAGAACCGGGGGGAGTTTGTTCTACGAGCAGTACTTC
TRBJ1-2	.	TRBV7-3	TRBD1	CASSPLQGTAGYGYTF	TGTGCCAGCAGCCCACTGCAAGGGACAGCCGGCTATGGCTACACCTTC
TRBJ2-6	.	TRBV19	.	CASSVQRVNSGANVLTF	TGTGCCAGTAGTGTCCAGCGGGTAAACTCTGGGGCCAACGTCCTGACTTTC
TRBJ1-4	few	TRBV5-1	.	CASSYGPNEKLFF	TGCGCCAGCAGCTACGGACCCAATGAAAAACTGTTTTTT
TRBJ1-5	.	TRBV19	TRBD1	CASSRTGFRDNQPQHF	TGTGCCAGTAGTCGGACAGGGTTTCGGGACAATCAGCCCCAGCATTTT
TRBJ1-4	.	TRBV29-1	.	CSVHTGNEKLFF	TGCAGCGTACACACTGGGAACGAAAAACTGTTTTTT
TRBJ2-3	.	TRBV7-3	.	CASSLVGDGDTQYF	TGTGCCAGCAGCTTAGTAGGGGACGGCGATACGCAGTATTTT
TRBJ1-6	once	TRBV30	TRBD1	CAWSVLPPGTGVYGDSPLHF	TGTGCCTGGAGTGTTCTACCCCCCGGGACAGGGGTCTATGGTGATTCACCCCTCCACTTT
TRBJ2-2	.	TRBV6-1	.	CASSLHTGELFF	TGTGCCAGCAGTCTTCACACCGGGGAGCTGTTTTTT
TRBJ2-1	.	TRBV9	TRBD2	CASSVDPSGIGEQFF	TGTGCCAGCAGCGTAGATCCTAGCGGGATCGGGGAGCAGTTCTTC
TRBJ1-1	.	TRBV7-2	.	CASSLARQGEAFF	TGTGCCAGCAGCTTAGCACGGCAGGGCGAGGCTTTCTTT
TRBJ2-7	few	TRBV4-1	.	CASSQPRSSYEQYF	TGCGCCAGCAGCCAGCCCAGAAGCTCCTACGAGCAGTACTTC
TRBJ2-7	.	TRBV9	.	CASSVATGSEQYF	TGTGCCAGCAGCGTAGCTACAGGCTCCGAGCAGTACTTC
TRBJ2-1	.	TRBV21-1	.	CASSKGPYNEQFF	TGTGCCAGCAGCAAAGGACCGTACAATGAGCAGTTCTTC
TRBJ1-1	.	TRBV6-1	.	CASSEPTEAFF	TGTGCCAGCAGTGAACCCACTGAAGCTTTCTTT
TRBJ2-7	once	TRBV29-1	.	CSVAPGGLYEQYF	TGCAGCGTTGCTCCCGGGGGACTTTACGAGCAGTACTTC
TRBJ2-1	.	TRBV7-2	.	CASSLAVGYNEQFF	TGTGCCAGCAGCTTAGCGGTGGGGTACAATGAGCAGTTCTTC
TRBJ1-2	.	TRBV5-1	.	CASSLAPGGARLGYTF	TGCGCCAGCAGCTTGGCTCCCGGAGGGGCTAGGTTAGGCTACACCTTC